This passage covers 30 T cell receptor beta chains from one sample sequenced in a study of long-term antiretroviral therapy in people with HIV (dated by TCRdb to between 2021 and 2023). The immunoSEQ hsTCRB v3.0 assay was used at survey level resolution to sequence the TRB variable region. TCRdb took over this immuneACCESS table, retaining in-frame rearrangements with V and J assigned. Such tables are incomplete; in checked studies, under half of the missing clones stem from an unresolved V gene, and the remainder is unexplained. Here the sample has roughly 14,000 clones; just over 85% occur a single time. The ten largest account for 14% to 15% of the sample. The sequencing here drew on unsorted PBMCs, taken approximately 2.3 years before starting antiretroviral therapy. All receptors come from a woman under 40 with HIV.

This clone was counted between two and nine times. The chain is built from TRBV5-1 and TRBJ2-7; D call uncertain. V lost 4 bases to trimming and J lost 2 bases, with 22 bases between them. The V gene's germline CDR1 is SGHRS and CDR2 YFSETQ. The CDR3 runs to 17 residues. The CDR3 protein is CASSTSPPGPSPYEQYF. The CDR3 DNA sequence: TGCGCCAGCAGCACGTCCCCTCCGGGTCCCAGCCCCTACGAGCAGTACTTC. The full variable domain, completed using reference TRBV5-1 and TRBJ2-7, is KAGVTQTPRYLIKTRGQQVTLSCSPISGHRSVSWYQQTPGQGLQFLFEYFSETQRNKGNFPGRFSGRQFSNSRSEMNVSTLELGDSALYLCASSTSPPGPSPYEQYFGPGTRLTVT.

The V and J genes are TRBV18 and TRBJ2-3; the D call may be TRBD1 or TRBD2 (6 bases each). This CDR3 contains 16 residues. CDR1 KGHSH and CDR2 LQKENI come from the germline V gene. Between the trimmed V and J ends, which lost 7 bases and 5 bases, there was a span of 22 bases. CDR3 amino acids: CASCPANRGQGDTQYF. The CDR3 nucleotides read TGTGCCAGCTGTCCGGCCAACCGGGGGCAAGGAGATACGCAGTATTTT.

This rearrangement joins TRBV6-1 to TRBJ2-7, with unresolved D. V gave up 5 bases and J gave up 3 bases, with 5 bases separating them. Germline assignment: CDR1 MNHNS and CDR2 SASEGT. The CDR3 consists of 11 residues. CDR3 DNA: TGTGCCAGCAGTAACGGCTACGAGCAGTACTTC. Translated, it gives CASSNGYEQYF.

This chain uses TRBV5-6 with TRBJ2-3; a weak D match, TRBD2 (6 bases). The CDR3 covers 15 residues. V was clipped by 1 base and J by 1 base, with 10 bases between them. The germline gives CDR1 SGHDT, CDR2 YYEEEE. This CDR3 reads CASSLQGGGTDTQYF. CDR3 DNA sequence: TGTGCCAGCAGCTTGCAGGGCGGGGGCACAGATACGCAGTATTTT. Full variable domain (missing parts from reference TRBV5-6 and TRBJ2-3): DAGVTQSPTHLIKTRGQQVTLRCSPKSGHDTVSWYQQALGQGPQFIFQYYEEEERQRGNFPDRFSGHQFPNYSSELNVNALLLGDSALYLCASSLQGGGTDTQYFGPGTRLTVL.

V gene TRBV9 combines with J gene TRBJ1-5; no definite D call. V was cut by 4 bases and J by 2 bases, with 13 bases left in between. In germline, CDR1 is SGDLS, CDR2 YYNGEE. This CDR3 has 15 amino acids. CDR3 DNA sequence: TGTGCCAGCAGCTTGGGTCCGAGCCGCAATCAGCCCCAGCATTTT. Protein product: CASSLGPSRNQPQHF.

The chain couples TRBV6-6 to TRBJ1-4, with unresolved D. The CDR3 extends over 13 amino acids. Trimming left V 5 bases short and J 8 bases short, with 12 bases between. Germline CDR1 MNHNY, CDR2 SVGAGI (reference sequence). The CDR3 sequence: CASSTGNREKLFF. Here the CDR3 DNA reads TGTGCCAGCAGTACTGGTAATCGAGAAAAACTGTTTTTT.

Here the CDR3 DNA reads TGTGCCAGCAGCTTAGACAGACCAAAAACAATAATGAACACTGAAGCTTTCTTT. It yields the protein CASSLDRPKTIMNTEAFF. This sequence joins TRBV7-2 and TRBJ1-1; D is ambiguous. This CDR3 is built from 18 residues. Germline CDR1 reads SGHTA; CDR2 reads FQGNSA. V shed 1 base and J shed 0 bases, with 18 bases lying between them.

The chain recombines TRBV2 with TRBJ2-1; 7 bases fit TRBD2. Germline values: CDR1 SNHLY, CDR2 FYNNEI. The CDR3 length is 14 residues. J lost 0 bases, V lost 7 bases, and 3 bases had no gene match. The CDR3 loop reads CASTGGSSYNEQFF. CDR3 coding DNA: TGTGCCAGCACCGGGGGGAGCTCCTACAATGAGCAGTTCTTC.

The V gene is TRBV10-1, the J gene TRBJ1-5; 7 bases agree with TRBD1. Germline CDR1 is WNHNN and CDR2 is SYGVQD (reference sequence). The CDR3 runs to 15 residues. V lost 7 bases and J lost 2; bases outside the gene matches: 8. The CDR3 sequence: CASTLNRGGNQPQHF. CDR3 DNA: TGCGCCAGCACCCTAAACAGGGGCGGCAATCAGCCCCAGCATTTT.

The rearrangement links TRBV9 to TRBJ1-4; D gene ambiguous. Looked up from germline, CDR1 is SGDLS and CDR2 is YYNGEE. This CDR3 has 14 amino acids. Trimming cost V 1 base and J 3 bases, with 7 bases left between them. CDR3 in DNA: TGTGCCAGCAGCGTATCCGGGTCTAATGAAAAACTGTTTTTT. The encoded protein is CASSVSGSNEKLFF.

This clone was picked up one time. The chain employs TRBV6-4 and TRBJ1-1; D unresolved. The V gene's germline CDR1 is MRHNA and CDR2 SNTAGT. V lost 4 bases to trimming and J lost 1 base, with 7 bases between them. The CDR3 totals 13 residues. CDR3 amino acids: CASSVKKNTEAFF. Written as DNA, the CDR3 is TGTGCCAGCAGTGTGAAGAAGAACACTGAAGCTTTCTTT.

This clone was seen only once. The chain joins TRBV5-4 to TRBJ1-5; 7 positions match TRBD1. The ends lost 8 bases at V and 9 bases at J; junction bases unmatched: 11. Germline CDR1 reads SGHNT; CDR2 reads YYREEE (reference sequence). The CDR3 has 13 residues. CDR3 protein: CARGQTLRTPQHF. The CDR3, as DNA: TGTGCCAGGGGACAGACGCTCCGTACGCCCCAGCATTTT.

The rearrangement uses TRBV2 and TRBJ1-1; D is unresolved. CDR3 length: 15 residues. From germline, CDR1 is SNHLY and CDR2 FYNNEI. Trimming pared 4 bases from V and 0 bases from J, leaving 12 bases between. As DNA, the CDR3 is TGTGCCAGCAGTGTGAGTAGGGCCATGAACACTGAAGCTTTCTTT. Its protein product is CASSVSRAMNTEAFF.

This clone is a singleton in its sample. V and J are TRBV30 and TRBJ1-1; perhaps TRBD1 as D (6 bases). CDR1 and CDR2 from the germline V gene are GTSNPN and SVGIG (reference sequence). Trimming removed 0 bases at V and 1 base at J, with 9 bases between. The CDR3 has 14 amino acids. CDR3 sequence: CAWSVSTGNTEAFF. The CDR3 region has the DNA TGTGCCTGGAGTGTTTCGACAGGGAACACTGAAGCTTTCTTT.

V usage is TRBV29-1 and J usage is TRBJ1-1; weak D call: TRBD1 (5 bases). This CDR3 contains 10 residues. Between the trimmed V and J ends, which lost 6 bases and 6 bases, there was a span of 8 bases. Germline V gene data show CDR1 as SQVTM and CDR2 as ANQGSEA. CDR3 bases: TGCAGCGTAGGGGAGGCTGAAGCTTTCTTT. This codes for CSVGEAEAFF.

CDR3 region: CASSYTPGPAYEQYF. The CDR3 coding sequence is TGTGCCAGCAGTTACACCCCGGGCCCAGCCTACGAGCAGTACTTC. V gene TRBV7-3 combines with J gene TRBJ2-7; unclear D gene. V shed 6 bases and J shed 2 bases, with 17 bases lying between them. Germline lookup yields CDR1 SGHTA and CDR2 FQGTGA. This CDR3 region has 15 residues.

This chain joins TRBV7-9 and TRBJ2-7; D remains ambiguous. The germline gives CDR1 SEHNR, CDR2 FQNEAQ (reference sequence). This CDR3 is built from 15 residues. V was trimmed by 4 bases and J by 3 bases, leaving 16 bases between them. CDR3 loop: CASSSHSDPIYEQYF. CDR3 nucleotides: TGTGCCAGCAGCTCTCACTCGGACCCGATCTACGAGCAGTACTTC. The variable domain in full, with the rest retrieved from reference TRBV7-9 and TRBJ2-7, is DTGVSQNPRHKITKRGQNVTFRCDPISEHNRLYWYRQTLGQGPEFLTYFQNEAQLEKSRLLSDRFSAERPKGSFSTLEIQRTEQGDSAMYLCASSSHSDPIYEQYFGPGTRLTVT.

The CDR3 DNA follows: TGTGCCAGCAGCTTAGACCGGACAGGAGACTATGGCTACACCTTC. Protein: CASSLDRTGDYGYTF. The V gene is TRBV7-9, the J gene TRBJ1-2; TRBD1 matches 7 bases. This CDR3 region has 15 residues. Trimming took 1 base from V and 3 from J; bases not matched to a gene: 5. Germline CDR1 and CDR2: SEHNR and FQNEAQ (reference sequence). Combining the CDR3 with reference TRBV7-9 and TRBJ1-2 gives the whole variable domain DTGVSQNPRHKITKRGQNVTFRCDPISEHNRLYWYRQTLGQGPEFLTYFQNEAQLEKSRLLSDRFSAERPKGSFSTLEIQRTEQGDSAMYLCASSLDRTGDYGYTFGSGTRLTVV.

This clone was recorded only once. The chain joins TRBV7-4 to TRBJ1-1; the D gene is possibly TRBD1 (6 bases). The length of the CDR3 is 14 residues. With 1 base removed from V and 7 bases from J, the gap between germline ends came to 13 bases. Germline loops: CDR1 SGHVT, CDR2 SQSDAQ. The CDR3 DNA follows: TGTGCCAGCAGCTTAGGTGGGACAAGTCGTGAAGCTTTCTTT. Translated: CASSLGGTSREAFF.

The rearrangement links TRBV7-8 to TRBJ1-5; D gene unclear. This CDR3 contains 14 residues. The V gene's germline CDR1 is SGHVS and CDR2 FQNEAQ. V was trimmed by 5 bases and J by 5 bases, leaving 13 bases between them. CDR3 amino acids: CASSPTKPDQPQHF. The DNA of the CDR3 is TGTGCCAGCAGCCCTACAAAACCTGATCAGCCCCAGCATTTT.

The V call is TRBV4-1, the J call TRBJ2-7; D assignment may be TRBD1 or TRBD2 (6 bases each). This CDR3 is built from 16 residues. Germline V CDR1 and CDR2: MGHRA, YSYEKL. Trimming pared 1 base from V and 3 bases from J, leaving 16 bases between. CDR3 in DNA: TGCGCCAGCAGCCAAGTTATAGGGGGAGGAGGCTACGAGCAGTACTTC. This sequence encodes CASSQVIGGGGYEQYF.

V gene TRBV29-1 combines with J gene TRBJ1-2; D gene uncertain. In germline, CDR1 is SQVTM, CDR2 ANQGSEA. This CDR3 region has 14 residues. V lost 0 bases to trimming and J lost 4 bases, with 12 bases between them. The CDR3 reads CSVEDQVISYGYTF. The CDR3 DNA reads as TGCAGCGTTGAAGATCAGGTCATCAGCTATGGCTACACCTTC.

The CDR3 coding sequence is TGTGCCAGCAGCCAGTTTTTTAGTGGCGAGCAGTACTTC. Protein product: CASSQFFSGEQYF. The V gene is TRBV5-5, the J gene TRBJ2-7; no clear D gene. The germline gives CDR1 SGHKS, CDR2 YYEKEE (reference sequence). V lost 4 bases to trimming and J lost 6 bases, with 14 bases between them. CDR3 length: 13 residues. The variable domain in full, with the rest retrieved from reference TRBV5-5 and TRBJ2-7, is DAGVTQSPTHLIKTRGQQVTLRCSPISGHKSVSWYQQVLGQGPQFIFQYYEKEERGRGNFPDRFSARQFPNYSSELNVNALLLGDSALYLCASSQFFSGEQYFGPGTRLTVT.

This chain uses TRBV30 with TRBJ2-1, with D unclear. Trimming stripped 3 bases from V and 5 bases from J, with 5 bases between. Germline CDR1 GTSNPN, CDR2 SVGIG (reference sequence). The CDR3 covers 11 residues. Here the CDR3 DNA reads TGTGCCTGGAGCCAGAACAATGAGCAGTTCTTC. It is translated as CAWSQNNEQFF.

CDR3 DNA: TGTGCCAGCTCACCGCTCGGAAACACCATATATTTT. Translated: CASSPLGNTIYF. The chain uses TRBV18 and TRBJ1-3; D gene unclear. Germline loops: CDR1 KGHSH, CDR2 LQKENI. CDR3 length: 12 amino acids. V dropped 3 bases and J dropped 4 bases, with 4 bases sitting between them.

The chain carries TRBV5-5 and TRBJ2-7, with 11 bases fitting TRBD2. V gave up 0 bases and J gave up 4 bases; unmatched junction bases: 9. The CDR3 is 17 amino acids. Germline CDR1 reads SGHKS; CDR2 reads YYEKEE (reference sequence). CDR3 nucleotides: TGTGCCAGCAGCTTGGGACTAGCGGGATCAGGTCCTTACGAGCAGTACTTC. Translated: CASSLGLAGSGPYEQYF.

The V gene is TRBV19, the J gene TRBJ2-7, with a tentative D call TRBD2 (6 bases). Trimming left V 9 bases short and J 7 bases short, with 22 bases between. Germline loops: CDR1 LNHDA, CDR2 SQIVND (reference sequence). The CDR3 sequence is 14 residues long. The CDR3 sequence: CASQRTGVSDEQYF. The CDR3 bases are TGTGCCAGCCAACGGACGGGGGTATCGGATGAGCAGTACTTC.

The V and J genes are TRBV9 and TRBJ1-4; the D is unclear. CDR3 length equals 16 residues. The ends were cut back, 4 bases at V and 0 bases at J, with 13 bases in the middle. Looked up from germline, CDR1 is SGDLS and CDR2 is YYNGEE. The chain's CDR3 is CASSKKRTATNEKLFF. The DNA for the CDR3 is TGTGCCAGCAGCAAGAAGAGAACCGCAACTAATGAAAAACTGTTTTTT.

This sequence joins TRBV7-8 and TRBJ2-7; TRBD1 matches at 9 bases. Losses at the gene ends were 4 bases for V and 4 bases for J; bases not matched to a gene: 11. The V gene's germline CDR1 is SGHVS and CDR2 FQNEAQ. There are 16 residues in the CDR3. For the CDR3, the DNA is TGTGCCAGCAGCTCAGAGGTCGACAGGGGGGTATACGAGCAGTACTTC. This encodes CASSSEVDRGVYEQYF. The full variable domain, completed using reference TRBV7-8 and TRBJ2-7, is GAGVSQSPRYKVAKRGQDVALRCDPISGHVSLFWYQQALGQGPEFLTYFQNEAQLDKSGLPSDRFFAERPEGSVSTLKIQRTQQEDSAVYLCASSSEVDRGVYEQYFGPGTRLTVT.

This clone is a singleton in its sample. In nucleotides, the CDR3 is TGTGCCTGGAGTGTGGGGCAGGGACAGGGAGGAACTAACTATGGCTACACCTTC. This gives the protein CAWSVGQGQGGTNYGYTF. The V and J genes are TRBV30 and TRBJ1-2; 9 nucleotides align to TRBD1. The germline CDR1 and CDR2 sequences are GTSNPN and SVGIG (reference sequence). V gave up 0 bases and J gave up 0 bases; unmatched junction bases: 11. The CDR3 is made up of 18 amino acids.